This T cell receptor (beta chain) was identified in a study of blood T cell repertoires in COVID-19. Unmatched junction bases numbered 6, after V lost 0 bases and J lost 1 base. This CDR3 has 18 residues. Germline V gives CDR1 SGDLS, CDR2 YYNGEE. The repertoire was sequenced with immunoSEQ multiplex PCR; TCRdb's copy has only in-frame clones and lacks some. Of under 170,000 clones listed, about 90% are singletons. The chain carries TRBV9 and TRBJ2-1, with 11 positions matching TRBD2. The receptor was derived from a woman aged 60-75 years with active or convalescent COVID-19. The source material was peripheral blood. This CDR3 reads CASSVAPSGGSSYNEQFF. The CDR3 coding sequence is TGTGCCAGCAGCGTAGCTCCTAGCGGGGGGTCTTCCTACAATGAGCAGTTCTTC.